The 19 T cell receptor beta chains given below trace back to one sample, sequenced in a study of blood T cell repertoires in COVID-19. Profiling relied on immunoSEQ multiplex PCR, and the TCRdb table lists in-frame clones only, not all of them. In the table there are fewer than 150,000 clones, 84% of which are singletons. The sequenced sample was peripheral blood. The source is a woman between 35 and 50 years old with acute or convalescent COVID-19.

The DNA of the CDR3 is TGTGCCAGCAGGACGGGACTAGCGGAACAAGAGACCCAGTACTTC. Translated: CASRTGLAEQETQYF. This chain connects TRBV9 to TRBJ2-5, with TRBD2 identical over 11 bases. This CDR3 has 15 residues. The germline CDR1 and CDR2 sequences are SGDLS and YYNGEE. With 5 bases clipped from V and 2 bases from J, the junction kept 5 bases outside the gene matches.

This clone turned up a few times. The same CDR3 arises from other DNA sequences in this sample as well. The V call is TRBV5-4, the J call TRBJ1-2; 7 bases agree with TRBD1. This CDR3 comprises 15 residues. The ends lost 4 bases at V and 2 bases at J; junction bases unmatched: 8. Germline CDR1 and CDR2: SGHNT and YYREEE (reference sequence). The CDR3 bases are TGTGCCAGCAGCCCTGGGGGGACAGAGAACTATGGCTACACCTTC. Amino acids: CASSPGGTENYGYTF.

The J gene is TRBJ1-2, the V gene TRBV23-1; weak D call: TRBD1 (6 bases). TRBV23-1 is an ORF, and what it does is uncertain. The ends were cut back, 6 bases at V and 2 bases at J, with 13 bases in the middle. This CDR3 has 14 amino acids. Here the CDR3 reads CASRYRDTNYGYTF. CDR3 sequence (DNA): TGCGCCAGCAGGTACCGGGACACGAACTATGGCTACACCTTC.

The chain employs TRBV6-5 and TRBJ1-1; possible D gene TRBD1, 5 bases. CDR1 is MNHEY, CDR2 SVGAGI, per germline. V gave up 6 bases and J gave up 6 bases, with 17 bases separating them. CDR3 length: 14 amino acids. In DNA form, the CDR3 reads TGTGCCAGCAGCAGGGCCCCCAATGGCGCTGAAGCTTTCTTT. It codes for CASSRAPNGAEAFF.

The chain is built from TRBV4-3 and TRBJ2-2; 10 bases map to TRBD2. Germline V gene lookup returns CDR1 LGHNA and CDR2 YSLEER. Trimming took 3 bases from V and 4 from J; bases not matched to a gene: 8. This CDR3 region has 17 residues. CDR3 loop: CASSQEAGGPGTGELFF. In DNA, the CDR3 is TGCGCCAGCAGCCAGGAAGCGGGGGGGCCGGGCACCGGGGAGCTGTTTTTT.

The chain combines TRBV5-5 with TRBJ2-1, with 11 bases lining up with TRBD2. V shed 4 bases, J shed 8 bases, and the junction held 14 bases outside the gene matches. The CDR3 totals 17 residues. Germline V gene data show CDR1 as SGHKS and CDR2 as YYEKEE (reference sequence). The DNA for the CDR3 is TGTGCCAGCAGCCCGGCAGGGGCTAGCGGGGGGTATTATGAGCAGTTCTTC. Encoded protein: CASSPAGASGGYYEQFF.

This clone turned up a few times. The chain combines TRBV11-2 with TRBJ1-1, with a weak D call TRBD1 (6 bases). The CDR3 runs 15 residues. Trimming cost V 0 bases and J 4 bases, with 12 bases left between them. Looked up from germline, CDR1 is SGHAT and CDR2 is FQNNGV. The CDR3 is CASSLDGGAGTEAFF. The CDR3 DNA follows: TGTGCCAGCAGCTTAGATGGGGGCGCGGGCACTGAAGCTTTCTTT.

This chain uses TRBV5-6 with TRBJ1-1, with 7 bases lining up with TRBD1. Looked up from germline, CDR1 is SGHDT and CDR2 is YYEEEE. The CDR3 contains 15 residues. The junction had 10 bases not matched to a gene; V was cut back by 4 bases and J by 4 bases. CDR3: CASSQTVRGPTEAFF. The DNA of the CDR3 is TGTGCCAGCAGCCAGACGGTAAGGGGGCCCACTGAAGCTTTCTTT. The whole variable domain, remainder taken from reference TRBV5-6 and TRBJ1-1, is DAGVTQSPTHLIKTRGQQVTLRCSPKSGHDTVSWYQQALGQGPQFIFQYYEEEERQRGNFPDRFSGHQFPNYSSELNVNALLLGDSALYLCASSQTVRGPTEAFFGQGTRLTVV.

The V call is TRBV28, the J call TRBJ2-5, with 9 bases identical to TRBD1. Germline loops: CDR1 MDHEN, CDR2 SYDVKM. The V gene end was trimmed by 4 bases and the J gene end by 9 bases; junction bases not matched to a gene: 9. This CDR3 comprises 14 residues. CDR3 coding DNA: TGTGCCAGCAGTTCGCGGACAGGGGTCAGGTCCCAGTACTTC. Its translation: CASSSRTGVRSQYF.

The CDR3 sequence is CASRVTGGEDTQYF. The CDR3 DNA reads as TGTGCCAGCAGGGTAACAGGGGGGGAAGATACGCAGTATTTT. The chain recombines TRBV7-9 with TRBJ2-3; maybe TRBD1 (8 bases). Looked up from germline, CDR1 is SEHNR and CDR2 is FQNEAQ (reference sequence). Trimming cost V 6 bases and J 5 bases, with 15 bases left between them. The CDR3 totals 14 residues.

The V gene is TRBV19, the J gene TRBJ2-2, with 7 positions matching TRBD1. This CDR3 spans 14 amino acids. Losses at the gene ends were 5 bases for V and 4 bases for J; bases not matched to a gene: 4. Germline V gene lookup returns CDR1 LNHDA and CDR2 SQIVND (reference sequence). Here the CDR3 DNA reads TGTGCCAGTAGTCTTGACAGGGCCACCGGGGAGCTGTTTTTT. Translation gives CASSLDRATGELFF.

The chain has TRBV6-5 and TRBJ1-2, with D perhaps TRBD1 (5 bases). The V and J ends lost 0 bases and 5 bases respectively, with 7 bases between them. The CDR3 covers 13 residues. In germline, CDR1 is MNHEY, CDR2 SVGAGI. This chain's CDR3 is CASSYSGEYGYTF. The CDR3 DNA follows: TGTGCCAGCAGTTACTCAGGGGAATATGGCTACACCTTC.

J is TRBJ2-7 and V is TRBV18; 10 bases line up with TRBD1. Germline V gene sequence: CDR1 KGHSH, CDR2 LQKENI. The J segment lost 5 bases and the V segment lost 5 bases, leaving 15 bases of the junction unmatched. The CDR3 totals 17 residues. The CDR3 loop is CASSSNPIGQGGHEQYF. The CDR3 bases are TGTGCCAGCTCATCGAACCCCATAGGACAGGGGGGCCACGAGCAGTACTTC.

The chain's CDR3 is CASSGQGVNTGELFF. The CDR3 bases are TGTGCCAGCAGCGGACAGGGGGTGAATACCGGGGAGCTGTTTTTT. The V call is TRBV3-1 (or the pseudogene TRBV3-2), the J call TRBJ2-2; 10 bases are shared with TRBD1. J gave up 5 bases and V 5 bases, and 5 bases lay outside the gene matches. CDR1 is LGHDT and CDR2 is YNNKEL in the germline V gene (reference sequence). The CDR3 covers 15 residues.

The chain employs TRBV5-1 and TRBJ1-2, with 7 positions matching TRBD1. CDR1 is SGHRS and CDR2 is YFSETQ in the germline V gene. This CDR3 is built from 15 residues. V was pared by 1 base and J by 1 base, with 4 bases of the junction left unmatched. The CDR3 bases are TGCGCCAGCAGCTTGACAGGGGACGTTAACTATGGCTACACCTTC. Residues: CASSLTGDVNYGYTF.

The chain links TRBV18 to TRBJ2-7, with 9 bases aligning to TRBD2. The length of the CDR3 is 13 residues. Unmatched junction bases numbered 4, after V lost 5 bases and J lost 5 bases. CDR1 KGHSH and CDR2 LQKENI come from the germline V gene. CDR3: CASSSWTSDEQYF. The CDR3 DNA reads as TGTGCCAGCTCATCATGGACTAGCGACGAGCAGTACTTC.

Remarks on this clone: Other DNA sequences in the sample encode the same CDR3. The J gene is TRBJ2-7, the V gene TRBV6-5, with D maybe TRBD2 (5 bases). Trimming removed 6 bases at V and 5 bases at J, with 8 bases between. Germline loops: CDR1 MNHEY, CDR2 SVGAGI. The CDR3 spans 11 residues. CDR3: CASRTRDEQYF. The CDR3 region has the DNA TGTGCCAGCAGAACGAGGGACGAGCAGTACTTC.

This chain connects TRBV6-2 or TRBV6-3 to TRBJ2-7; 7 nucleotides align to TRBD2. Germline V gene sequence: CDR1 MNHEY, CDR2 SVGEGT. CDR3 length: 17 residues. With 2 bases clipped from V and 4 bases from J, the junction kept 14 bases outside the gene matches. CDR3 bases: TGTGCCAGCAGTTACGAGGCAGGGAGGGCTATCTCTTACGAGCAGTACTTC. This gives the protein CASSYEAGRAISYEQYF.

The J gene is TRBJ1-6, the V gene TRBV2; 7 nucleotides agree with TRBD1. Unmatched junction bases numbered 13, after V lost 7 bases and J lost 10 bases. This CDR3 contains 15 residues. Germline CDR1 reads SNHLY; CDR2 reads FYNNEI. CDR3 sequence (DNA): TGTGCCAGCACCCCTATAGGGGGCACTGGGTCACCCCTCCACTTT. It encodes CASTPIGGTGSPLHF.